These T cell receptor beta chains were read from a single sample in a study of T cells after yellow fever vaccination. TCRdb independently ran MiXCR on the 5' RACE reads; one entry per CDR3 protein. Among more than 200,000 distinct CDR3 sequences listed, roughly 3.7% were seen once. Sequencing used PBMCs, obtained 15 days after the yellow fever booster vaccination. These receptors were obtained from a man aged 18 to 30 who received the YFV17D yellow fever vaccine. Both conserved end residues are part of each CDR3. Fields, in order: V gene, CDR3 length, CDR3 protein.

TRBV10-3,17,CAIKRPEATSGYNEQFF
TRBV5-1,14,CASSLHTSTVEQFF
TRBV2,10,CASNLDTQYF
TRBV5-4,14,CASSRGTEDNEQFF
TRBV12-3/TRBV12-4,11,CASSTGVPQHF
TRBV7-2,15,CASSASVTYQETQYF
TRBV7-3,13,CASSFGRNTEAFF
TRBV20-1,15,CSAKVPGAQTGELFF
TRBV4-3,15,CASSQQTGSNQPQHF
TRBV7-9,16,CASSYQLGGGGNTIYF
TRBV6-2/TRBV6-3,11,CASKTTGELFF
TRBV4-1,16,CASSRGGFAGANVLTF
TRBV5-1,15,CASSFSSSYNSPLHF
TRBV6-4,13,CASSDTETDTQYF
TRBV19,10,CASSGTGYTF
TRBV27,14,CASSWLAGGETQYF
TRBV5-5,14,CASRRLDRNTEAFF
TRBV27,12,CASMKGPGIAFF
TRBV2,16,CASSRAGGSYNSPLHF
TRBV5-1,16,CASSLESRRGNNEQYF
TRBV12-3/TRBV12-4,13,CASGAQGQTEAFF
TRBV18,13,CASSPSEEAEAFF
TRBV7-9,16,CASSLVPSGDQETQYF
TRBV20-1,14,CSAPLAHRTGELFF
TRBV5-1,12,CASSYSVGEQYF
TRBV12-3/TRBV12-4,18,CASSLAGNRGPGDYGYTF
TRBV7-8,16,CASRLSGGTSTDTQYF
TRBV7-9,14,CASSWDRDLRGQYF
TRBV28,12,CASNGGADTQYF
TRBV7-2,15,CASTVQEGAGNTIYF
TRBV30,16,CAFRTSGGVATGELFF
TRBV7-8,14,CASSARMASGELFF
TRBV12-3/TRBV12-4,16,CASSLRLAGGSYEQYF
TRBV11-2,14,CASSVPGAQETQYF
TRBV5-1,17,CASSSMTSGGPKETQYF
TRBV28,13,CASSFPRDEKLFF
TRBV6-2/TRBV6-3,11,CASSNWGEQYF
TRBV5-1,18,CASSLEGGAGPKYYGYTF
TRBV25-1,16,CASSNSALSSYNEQFF
TRBV20-1,14,CSARQPSGGETQYF
TRBV11-2,13,CASRGQPDDGYTF
TRBV5-1,13,CASSLGQAMPLHF
TRBV5-1,15,CASSPDGAMRETQYF
TRBV4-2,16,CASSQRAYELLSRAFF
TRBV5-6,13,CASSLGQGIEAFF
TRBV12-3/TRBV12-4,14,CASSLAAVGQPQHF
TRBV20-1,14,CSARAWDPGETQYF
TRBV18,17,CASSLRVAAYSSDEQFF
TRBV6-5,14,CASRPDRDREKLFF
TRBV12-3/TRBV12-4,12,CASSRIQGEAFF
TRBV18,13,CASSPTGYYGYTF